This T cell receptor (beta chain) was identified in a study of CD8 T cells in Susac syndrome (dated by TCRdb to about 2019). In terms of the full investigation: The study used repertoire sequencing to test whether antigen drove CD8+ T cell activation and differentiation in Susac syndrome. Study-wide findings and limitations: The number of individuals in the TCR sequencing and HLA analysis was recognized as being relatively small.

The germline ends are 10 bases apart after V is trimmed by 4 bases and J by 0 bases. Sequences LGHNA (CDR1) and YSLEER (CDR2) are obtained from the germline V gene. Including the terminal cysteine and phenylalanine, the CDR3 comprises 15 residues. This entry keeps only the CDR3 DNA: 45 bases, framed from base 1. This clonotype was found once. It has no known antigen specificity. No per-base quality is available; no much larger clone lies one base away. A single read makes a weak case. High-throughput TCR beta sequencing profiled peripheral blood CD8+ and CD4+ T cells from healthy donors, Susac syndrome patients and multiple sclerosis patients. Healthy donors were age- and sex-matched controls. Bulk CD8+ and CD4+ T cells were purified magnetically by negative isolation, whereas CD8+ TEMRA cells were enriched by FACS. Blood was collected in EDTA tubes and processed within 24 hours, with PBMCs isolated through density gradient centrifugation. PBMCs intended for TCR sequencing were frozen in liquid nitrogen and were later thawed in a 37 degrees C water bath. The sorted or isolated CD4+, CD8+ and CD8+ TEMRA cells reached a purity of at least 90%.

RNA was extracted using the RNeasy kit, and about 0.45 to 1 microgram was reverse transcribed with random hexamers. TCR beta CDR3 regions were amplified with the immunoSEQ multiplex PCR assay covering 54 Vbeta and 13 Jbeta segments. PCR amplification bias was corrected using a synthetic template baseline for primer optimization and computational correction. In the original analysis: Reads were annotated to V, D and J genes according to IMGT and were analyzed with immunoSEQ Analyzer, with only productive sequences retained. Clonality was computed as one minus Shannon entropy normalized by log2 of the number of productive unique sequences. Public and private clones were assessed among the 100 most prevalent clones of each patient and control. Clones were defined as Susac-specific when absent from the healthy and MS cohorts, from about 970 published viral clones and from other ImmuneACCESS disease sequences. Starting from the raw public reads, TCRdb applied fastp trimming at Q25, assembled clones with MiXCR and retained in-frame beta chains. Rows with one shared CDR3 protein collapse into an entry with the most common genes and DNA. None of the V and J calls come from the authors' own analysis; TCRdb made them. The table for this sample lists about 120,000 distinct CDR3 sequences; around nine tenths of them were counted only once. 0.13% to 0.15% of the sample is in the top ten clones.

The chain couples TRBV4-3 to TRBJ1-3; the D segment could be TRBD1, given 6 matching bases. This sequence originates from a human donor in good health. The sample consisted of CD4+ T cells from PBMCs. The CDR3 is CASSLQQGSGNTIYF. Read as DNA, the sequence is TGCGCCAGCAGCCTCCAACAGGGCTCTGGAAACACCATATATTTT.